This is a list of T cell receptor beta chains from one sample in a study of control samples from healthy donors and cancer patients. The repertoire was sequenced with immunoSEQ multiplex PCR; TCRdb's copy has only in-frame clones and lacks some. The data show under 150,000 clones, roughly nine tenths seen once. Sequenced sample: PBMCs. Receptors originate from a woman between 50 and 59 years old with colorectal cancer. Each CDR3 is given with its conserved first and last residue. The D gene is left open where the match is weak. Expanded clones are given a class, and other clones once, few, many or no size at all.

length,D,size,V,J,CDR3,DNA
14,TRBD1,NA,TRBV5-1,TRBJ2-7,CASSGTGGWYEQYF,TGCGCCAGCAGCGGGACAGGGGGCTGGTACGAGCAGTACTTC
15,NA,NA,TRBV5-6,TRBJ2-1,CASSFGLSSYNEQFF,TGTGCCAGCAGCTTTGGTCTTAGCTCCTACAATGAGCAGTTCTTC
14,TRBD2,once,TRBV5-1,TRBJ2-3,CASTPGLVTDTQYF,TGCGCCAGTACCCCGGGACTAGTCACAGATACGCAGTATTTT
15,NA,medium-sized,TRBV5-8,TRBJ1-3,CASRSDGIPGNTIYF,TGTGCCAGCAGATCGGACGGGATCCCTGGAAACACCATATATTTT
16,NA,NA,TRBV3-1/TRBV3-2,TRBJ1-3,CASSQVITPRSNTIYF,TGTGCCAGCAGCCAAGTGATCACCCCTCGCTCAAACACCATATATTTT
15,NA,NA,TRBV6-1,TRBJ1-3,CASSEGAHSGNTIYF,TGTGCCAGCAGTGAAGGCGCGCACTCTGGAAACACCATATATTTT
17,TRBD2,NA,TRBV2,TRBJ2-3,CASTPLGLAGGTDTQYF,TGTGCCAGCACCCCCCTTGGACTAGCGGGAGGGACAGATACGCAGTATTTT
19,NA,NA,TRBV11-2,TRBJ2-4,CASSLDPAPGLRNKNIQYF,TGTGCCAGCAGCTTAGATCCTGCCCCAGGTTTGCGGAACAAAAACATTCAGTACTTC
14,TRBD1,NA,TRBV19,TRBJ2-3,CASKDRSSPGTQYF,TGTGCCAGTAAGGACAGGTCCTCTCCAGGAACGCAGTATTTT
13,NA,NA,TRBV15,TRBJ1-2,CATSFIGGRGYTF,TGTGCCACCAGCTTTATTGGGGGCCGCGGCTACACCTTC
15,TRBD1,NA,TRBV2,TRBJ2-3,CASSAGQGATDTQYF,TGTGCCAGCAGCGCAGGACAGGGGGCAACAGATACGCAGTATTTT
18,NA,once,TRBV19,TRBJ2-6,CASSIVDLPYSGANVLTF,TGTGCCAGTAGTATAGTCGACCTTCCCTACTCTGGGGCCAACGTCCTGACTTTC
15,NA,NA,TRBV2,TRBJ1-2,CASSELSAANYGYTF,TGTGCCAGCAGTGAATTGTCAGCCGCTAACTATGGCTACACCTTC
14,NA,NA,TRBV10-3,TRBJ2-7,CAISSEGVLSPSYF,TGTGCCATCAGCTCTGAGGGGGTGCTTTCCCCCTCCTACTTC
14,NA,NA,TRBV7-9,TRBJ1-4,CASSNALRDEKLFF,TGTGCCAGCTCGAACGCCCTTAGGGACGAAAAACTGTTTTTT
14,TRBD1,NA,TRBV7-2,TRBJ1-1,CASSPRQGVTEAFF,TGTGCCAGCAGCCCCAGACAGGGGGTTACTGAAGCTTTCTTT
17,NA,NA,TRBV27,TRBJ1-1,CASSFVGPEGVNTEAFF,TGTGCCAGCAGTTTTGTAGGGCCGGAGGGGGTGAACACTGAAGCTTTCTTT
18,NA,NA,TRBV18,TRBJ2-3,CASSPLFRQETSTDTQYF,TGTGCCAGCTCACCACTCTTCCGACAGGAGACTAGCACAGATACGCAGTATTTT
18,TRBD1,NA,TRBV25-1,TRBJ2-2,CASSEVTGTGRNTGELFF,TGTGCCAGCAGTGAAGTAACCGGGACAGGCAGGAACACCGGGGAGCTGTTTTTT
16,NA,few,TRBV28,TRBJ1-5,CASSSPGHLSNQPQHF,TGTGCCAGCAGTTCCCCGGGACATCTAAGCAATCAGCCCCAGCATTTT
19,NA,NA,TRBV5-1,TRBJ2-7,CASSFPRGVVDGTSYEQYF,TGCGCCAGCAGCTTCCCGCGGGGCGTTGTGGACGGAACCTCCTACGAGCAGTACTTC
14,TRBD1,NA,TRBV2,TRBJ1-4,CASSYRGLDEKLFF,TGTGCCAGCAGCTACAGGGGGCTAGATGAAAAACTGTTTTTT
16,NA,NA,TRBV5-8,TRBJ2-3,CASEEDRDPRTDTQYF,TGTGCCAGCGAAGAAGACCGGGACCCTAGGACAGATACGCAGTATTTT
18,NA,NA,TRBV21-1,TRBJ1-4,CASTEGRDPPSANEKLFF,TGTGCCAGCACCGAAGGCCGGGACCCCCCGTCGGCTAATGAAAAACTGTTTTTT
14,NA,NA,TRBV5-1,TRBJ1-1,CASSPSGVNTEAFF,TGCGCCAGCAGCCCATCAGGGGTGAACACTGAAGCTTTCTTT
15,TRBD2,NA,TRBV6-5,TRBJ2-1,CASILTSGGYNEQFF,TGTGCCAGCATTCTGACTAGCGGGGGGTACAATGAGCAGTTCTTC
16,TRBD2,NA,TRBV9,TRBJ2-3,CASSVSSGGAKDTQYF,TGTGCCAGCAGCGTATCTAGCGGGGGGGCCAAAGATACGCAGTATTTT
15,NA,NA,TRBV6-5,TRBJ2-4,CASSYGGLTQNIQYF,TGTGCCAGCAGTTACGGGGGACTGACTCAAAACATTCAGTACTTC
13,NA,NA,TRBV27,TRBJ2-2,CASSLLDGVELFF,TGTGCCAGCAGTTTATTAGATGGGGTAGAGCTGTTTTTT